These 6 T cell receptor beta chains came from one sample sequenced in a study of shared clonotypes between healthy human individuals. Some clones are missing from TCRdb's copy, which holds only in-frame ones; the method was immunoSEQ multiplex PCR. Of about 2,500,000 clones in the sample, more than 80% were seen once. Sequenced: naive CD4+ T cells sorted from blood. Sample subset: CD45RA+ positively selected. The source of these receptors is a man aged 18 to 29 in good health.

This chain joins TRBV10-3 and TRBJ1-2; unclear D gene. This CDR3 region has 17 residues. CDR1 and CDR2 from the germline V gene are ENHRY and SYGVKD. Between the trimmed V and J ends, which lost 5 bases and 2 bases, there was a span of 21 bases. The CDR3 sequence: CAISYGSPQIGNYGYTF. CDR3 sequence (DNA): TGTGCCATCAGTTACGGCAGCCCACAAATTGGGAACTATGGCTACACCTTC.

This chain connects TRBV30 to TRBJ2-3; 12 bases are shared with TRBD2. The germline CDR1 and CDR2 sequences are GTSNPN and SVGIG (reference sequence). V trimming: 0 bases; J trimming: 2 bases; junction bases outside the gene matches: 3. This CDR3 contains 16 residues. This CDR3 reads CAWSVRTSGATDTQYF. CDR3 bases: TGTGCCTGGAGTGTAAGGACTAGCGGGGCCACAGATACGCAGTATTTT.

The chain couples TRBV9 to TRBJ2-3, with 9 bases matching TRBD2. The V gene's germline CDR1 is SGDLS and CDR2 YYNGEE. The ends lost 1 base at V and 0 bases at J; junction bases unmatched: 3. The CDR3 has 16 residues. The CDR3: CASSVSGGSSTDTQYF. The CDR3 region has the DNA TGTGCCAGCAGCGTAAGCGGGGGGTCTAGCACAGATACGCAGTATTTT.

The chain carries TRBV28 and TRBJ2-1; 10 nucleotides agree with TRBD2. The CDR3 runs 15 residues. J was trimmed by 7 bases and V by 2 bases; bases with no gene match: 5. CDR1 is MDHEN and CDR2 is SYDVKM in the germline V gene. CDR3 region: CASSLPAGGRNEQFF. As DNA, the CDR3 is TGTGCCAGCAGTTTACCAGCGGGGGGGCGAAATGAGCAGTTCTTC.

The CDR3 here is CASSERAPLHF. The CDR3 DNA follows: TGTGCCAGCAGTGAAAGGGCACCCCTCCACTTT. V and J are TRBV2 and TRBJ1-6, with D uncertain. Trimming took 2 bases from V and 11 from J, leaving 4 bases between them. The germline gives CDR1 SNHLY, CDR2 FYNNEI. The CDR3 runs to 11 residues.

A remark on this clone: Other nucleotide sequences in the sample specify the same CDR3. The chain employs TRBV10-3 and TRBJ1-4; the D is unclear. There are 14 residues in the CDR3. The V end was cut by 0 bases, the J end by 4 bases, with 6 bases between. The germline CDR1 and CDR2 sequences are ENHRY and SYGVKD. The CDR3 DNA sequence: TGTGCCATCAGTGAGTCCTTAGGTAATGAAAAACTGTTTTTT. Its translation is CAISESLGNEKLFF.